Below, 25 T cell receptor beta chains from the same sample are listed, as sequenced in a study of blood T cell repertoires in COVID-19 (TCRdb year 2020). Libraries were prepared through the immunoSEQ multiplex PCR assay. TCRdb took over this immuneACCESS table, retaining in-frame rearrangements with V and J assigned. Such tables are incomplete; in checked studies, under half of the missing clones stem from an unresolved V gene, and the remainder is unexplained. The sample data list about 160,000 clones, and approximately 88% of these were observed just once. Around 3.9% of the sample lies in the top ten. Sequencing was performed on peripheral blood. The receptors stem from a woman in her sixties who had recovered from COVID-19.

This CDR3 is CASSLLTGGSPLHF. DNA of the CDR3: TGTGCCAGCAGCTTATTGACAGGGGGTTCACCCCTCCACTTT. V gene TRBV7-2 combines with J gene TRBJ1-6; the match to TRBD1 covers 9 bases. J lost 9 bases, V lost 2 bases, and 2 bases had no gene match. Germline lookup yields CDR1 SGHTA and CDR2 FQGNSA. This CDR3 is 14 amino acids long.

This clone was observed a few times. The rearrangement links TRBV27 to TRBJ1-2; TRBD1 is a possible D gene (6 bases). Germline assignment: CDR1 MNHEY and CDR2 SMNVEV (reference sequence). The germline V and J ends were trimmed by 5 bases and 5 bases, with 12 bases remaining between them. This CDR3 is 13 amino acids long. The CDR3 spells CASSGQPSYGYTF. The CDR3 DNA reads as TGTGCCAGCAGTGGACAGCCTTCGTATGGCTACACCTTC.

The rearrangement joins TRBV19 to TRBJ2-5; D unclear. The CDR3 length is 14 residues. V lost 1 base and J lost 1, with 7 bases in between. Germline CDR1 and CDR2: LNHDA and SQIVND (reference sequence). CDR3 in DNA: TGTGCCAGTAGTATAGGGCAAAGCCAAGAGACCCAGTACTTC. Protein sequence: CASSIGQSQETQYF. Based on the CDR3 plus reference TRBV19 and TRBJ2-5, the full variable domain is DGGITQSPKYLFRKEGQNVTLSCEQNLNHDAMYWYRQDPGQGLRLIYYSQIVNDFQKGDIAEGYSVSREKKESFPLTVTSAQKNPTAFYLCASSIGQSQETQYFGPGTRLLVL.

The J gene is TRBJ2-7, the V gene TRBV24-1; D is possibly TRBD2 (6 bases). Trimming took 1 base from V and 2 from J, leaving 14 bases between them. CDR1 and CDR2 from the germline V gene are KGHDR and SFDVKD. This CDR3 has 16 amino acids. The CDR3 sequence: CATSDFFPRGPYEQYF. The CDR3 nucleotides are TGTGCCACCAGTGATTTCTTTCCGCGGGGCCCCTACGAGCAGTACTTC.

V is TRBV2 and J is TRBJ2-1, with a weak D call TRBD1 (5 bases). CDR1 and CDR2 from the germline V gene are SNHLY and FYNNEI. CDR3 length: 14 residues. V lost 8 bases to trimming and J lost 4 bases, with 15 bases between them. CDR3 residues: CASEAGIIYNEQFF. The DNA for the CDR3 is TGTGCCAGCGAGGCAGGGATAATATACAATGAGCAGTTCTTC.

The V and J genes are TRBV24-1 and TRBJ2-7; TRBD1 is a possible D gene (5 bases). Looked up from germline, CDR1 is KGHDR and CDR2 is SFDVKD. Trimming cost V 5 bases and J 3 bases, with 7 bases left between them. The CDR3 is made up of 12 amino acids. CDR3: CATSGQNYEQYF. The CDR3 nucleotides are TGTGCCACCAGTGGACAGAACTACGAGCAGTACTTC.

CDR3 coding DNA: TGTGCCAGCACTTTTCCGGGACAAGTTTACGAGCAGTACTTC. Encoded protein: CASTFPGQVYEQYF. This rearrangement joins TRBV6-5 to TRBJ2-7, with TRBD1 as a possible D gene (6 bases). CDR3 length: 14 amino acids. Between the trimmed V and J ends, which lost 7 bases and 4 bases, there was a span of 17 bases. Germline assignment: CDR1 MNHEY and CDR2 SVGAGI.

The chain joins TRBV7-3 to TRBJ2-1; TRBD2 matches 10 bases. Germline lookup yields CDR1 SGHTA and CDR2 FQGTGA. J gave up 7 bases and V 3 bases, and 6 bases lay outside the gene matches. This CDR3 comprises 15 residues. DNA for the CDR3: TGTGCCAGCAGCTTTAGCGGGGGGCCAATAAATGAGCAGTTCTTC. Translated, it gives CASSFSGGPINEQFF.

The V and J genes are TRBV5-1 and TRBJ2-2; no firm D call. The germline V gene has CDR1 SGHRS and CDR2 YFSETQ. The CDR3 consists of 15 residues. Trimming removed 0 bases at V and 0 bases at J, with 6 bases between. CDR3 sequence reads: CASSLVASNTGELFF. Here the CDR3 DNA reads TGCGCCAGCAGCTTGGTGGCCTCGAACACCGGGGAGCTGTTTTTT.

V gene TRBV13 combines with J gene TRBJ1-1; D is perhaps TRBD1 (5 bases). The CDR3 runs 16 residues. The V gene lost 3 bases and the J gene lost 3 bases, with 17 bases spanning the gap. Germline V gives CDR1 PRHDT, CDR2 FYEKMQ (reference sequence). CDR3 region: CASSFGRGGWDTEAFF. The CDR3 region has the DNA TGTGCCAGCAGCTTCGGGCGTGGGGGGTGGGACACTGAAGCTTTCTTT.

This chain uses TRBV28 with TRBJ1-5, with a weak D call TRBD1 (6 bases). CDR1 is MDHEN, CDR2 SYDVKM, per germline. V gave up 7 bases and J gave up 2 bases, with 24 bases separating them. This CDR3 region has 18 residues. The CDR3 bases are TGTGCCAGCATGCCTGGGGACACAACAGGGTGGGGCAATCAGCCCCAGCATTTT. It yields the protein CASMPGDTTGWGNQPQHF. The whole variable domain, filled in from reference TRBV28 and TRBJ1-5, reads DVKVTQSSRYLVKRTGEKVFLECVQDMDHENMFWYRQDPGLGLRLIYFSYDVKMKEKGDIPEGYSVSREKKERFSLILESASTNQTSMYLCASMPGDTTGWGNQPQHFGDGTRLSIL.

J is TRBJ2-1 and V is TRBV11-3, with 7 bases matching TRBD1. CDR3 length: 13 residues. The V segment lost 5 bases and the J segment 7 bases; nucleotides outside the gene matches: 5. Germline CDR1 reads SGHNT; CDR2 reads YENEEA. CDR3 residues: CASSVGQLNEQFF. The CDR3 DNA reads as TGTGCCAGCAGCGTGGGACAGCTAAATGAGCAGTTCTTC.

This rearrangement joins TRBV19 to TRBJ2-7; 7 positions agree with TRBD1. CDR1 and CDR2 (germline): LNHDA, SQIVND (reference sequence). Trimming took 10 bases from V and 2 from J; bases not matched to a gene: 8. The length of the CDR3 is 13 residues. The CDR3 region has the DNA TGTGCCACCTCTGGGACAGCGACCTACGAGCAGTACTTC. Protein product: CATSGTATYEQYF.

This clone was detected only a few times. This chain joins TRBV5-1 and TRBJ1-4; TRBD1 matches at 9 bases. Germline lookup yields CDR1 SGHRS and CDR2 YFSETQ. V was clipped by 0 bases and J by 13 bases; unmatched bases: 4. This CDR3 contains 13 residues. Here the CDR3 DNA reads TGCGCCAGCAGCTTGGATCAGGACAGGGGACTGTTTTTT. It codes for CASSLDQDRGLFF.

This clone was seen just once. The CDR3 DNA reads as TGTGCCAGCAGTGAAGCAAACAGCTATGGCTACACCTTC. Translating it yields CASSEANSYGYTF. The chain has TRBV6-1 and TRBJ1-2; D not resolved. The ends were cut back, 0 bases at V and 4 bases at J, with 6 bases in the middle. Per the germline V gene, CDR1 is MNHNS and CDR2 is SASEGT. The CDR3 totals 13 residues.

The rearrangement uses TRBV28 and TRBJ2-3; D unresolved. Deletions cut 4 bases from V and 8 bases from J, with 10 bases between. This CDR3 has 12 residues. CDR1 is MDHEN, CDR2 SYDVKM, per germline. CDR3 residues: CASSSDQATQYF. The CDR3 bases are TGTGCCAGCAGTTCCGATCAAGCTACGCAGTATTTT.

This clone has more than one count but fewer than ten. The chain recombines TRBV6-6 with TRBJ1-1; D remains ambiguous. The germline V gene encodes CDR1 MNHNY and CDR2 SVGAGI (reference sequence). Between the trimmed V and J ends, which lost 5 bases and 5 bases, there was a span of 12 bases. The CDR3 consists of 13 residues. For the CDR3, the DNA is TGTGCCAGCAGTCCCCGGGGTTGGACTGAAGCTTTCTTT. It encodes CASSPRGWTEAFF.

The CDR3 loop is CASILSGGFTDTQYF. For the CDR3, the DNA is TGTGCCAGCATCCTTAGCGGGGGGTTCACAGATACGCAGTATTTT. V usage is TRBV5-8 and J usage is TRBJ2-3, with 10 bases identical to TRBD2. Unmatched junction bases numbered 6, after V lost 6 bases and J lost 2 bases. There are 15 residues in the CDR3. Germline V gene sequence: CDR1 SGHTS, CDR2 YDEGEE.

The rearrangement uses TRBV9 and TRBJ2-1, with TRBD1 matching 8 bases. Trimming at V came to 2 bases and at J to 8 bases, leaving 6 bases not matched to a gene. CDR1 and CDR2 from the germline V gene are SGDLS and YYNGEE. This CDR3 region has 14 residues. For the CDR3, the DNA is TGTGCCAGCAGCGTCCAATCAGGGGGCTATGAGCAGTTCTTC. The encoded protein is CASSVQSGGYEQFF.

The J gene is TRBJ2-7, the V gene TRBV29-1; maybe TRBD2 (6 bases). Germline lookup yields CDR1 SQVTM and CDR2 ANQGSEA. V lost 7 bases and J lost 3, with 10 bases in between. This CDR3 has 11 amino acids. The CDR3 is CSAGRDYEQYF. The CDR3 region has the DNA TGCAGCGCGGGGCGGGACTACGAGCAGTACTTC.

The chain links TRBV2 to TRBJ1-1, with a tentative D call TRBD1 (5 bases). Germline V gene sequence: CDR1 SNHLY, CDR2 FYNNEI. This CDR3 is built from 14 residues. V lost 3 bases and J 4 bases, leaving 12 bases between the germline ends. CDR3 protein: CASSDDSFATEAFF. CDR3 DNA: TGTGCCAGCAGTGACGACAGTTTTGCCACTGAAGCTTTCTTT.

This chain links TRBV28 with TRBJ1-4; TRBD1 matches 7 bases. The V gene's germline CDR1 is MDHEN and CDR2 SYDVKM. J lost 4 bases, V lost 6 bases, and 5 bases had no gene match. The CDR3 covers 14 residues. The CDR3 DNA reads as TGTGCCAGCAGGCCGGGACAGAGTAATGAAAAACTGTTTTTT. Protein sequence: CASRPGQSNEKLFF.

The rearrangement links TRBV5-1 to TRBJ2-7; D possibly corresponds to TRBD1 (5 bases). The V gene's germline CDR1 is SGHRS and CDR2 YFSETQ. There are 14 residues in the CDR3. Deletions cut 0 bases from V and 2 bases from J, with 9 bases between. In DNA, the CDR3 is TGCGCCAGCAGCTTGGGGGGCCGGACCTACGAGCAGTACTTC. It yields the protein CASSLGGRTYEQYF.

This clone appeared a few times. V usage is TRBV7-2 and J usage is TRBJ2-5; D might be TRBD2 (5 bases). V shed 3 bases and J shed 4 bases, with 12 bases lying between them. This CDR3 has 14 amino acids. Germline V CDR1 and CDR2: SGHTA, FQGNSA. The CDR3 DNA sequence: TGTGCCAGCAGCTTTCGGGGTAGGGCAGAGACCCAGTACTTC. The encoded protein is CASSFRGRAETQYF.

CDR3 DNA: TGTGCCAGCAGCAGGGACAAACACACAGATACGCAGTATTTT. This gives the protein CASSRDKHTDTQYF. The chain links TRBV7-2 to TRBJ2-3; tentatively, D is TRBD1 (6 bases). Trimming left V 5 bases short and J 2 bases short, with 11 bases between. From germline, CDR1 is SGHTA and CDR2 FQGNSA. CDR3 length: 14 amino acids.